This TCR beta chain was sequenced for a study of blood T cell repertoires in COVID-19. Between the trimmed V and J ends, which lost 6 bases and 2 bases, there was a span of 14 bases. This CDR3 contains 15 residues. CDR1 is MNHEY, CDR2 SVGEGT, per germline. The data were produced by immunoSEQ multiplex PCR, yet TCRdb's version contains in-frame clones alone and is incomplete. The table lists around 170,000 clones, about 90% of them singletons. This TCR derives from a woman in her 70s with acute or convalescent COVID-19. This chain links TRBV6-2 or TRBV6-3 with TRBJ1-3; D perhaps matches TRBD1 (5 bases). Sample: peripheral blood. CDR3 sequence reads: CASSAGGTAGNTIYF. The CDR3, as DNA: TGTGCCAGCAGCGCCGGAGGGACCGCTGGAAACACCATATATTTT.